This TCR beta chain was profiled in a study of blood T cell repertoires in COVID-19. Study at large: PBMCs, B-cell-depleted T cells, or T cells were the source of the cDNA or gDNA that made up the material.

Germline-derived CDR1 and CDR2 are WSHSY and SAAADI. The CDR3 runs 12 residues. Between the trimmed V and J ends, which lost 11 bases and 0 bases, there was a span of 11 bases. Authors' data handling: Amplification of reference gene primers was used by the study to estimate nucleated cell counts. Sequenced by immunoSEQ multiplex PCR; TCRdb stores in-frame clones only, minus some. D and trimming were read from the DNA, whereas the V and J calls and clone size are those reported in that table. Here the sample spans under 250,000 clones, roughly 86% being singletons. This sequence was found in a man older than 75 with acute or convalescent COVID-19. What was sequenced was peripheral blood. The chain is built from TRBV10-2 and TRBJ2-7; D call uncertain. CDR3 protein: CAAGLSSYEQYF. CDR3 nucleotide sequence: TGCGCCGCAGGTTTAAGCTCCTACGAGCAGTACTTC.